These T cell receptor beta chains were read from a single sample in a study of CD8+CD57+ T cells in acquired aplastic anemia. TCRdb passed the reads through MiXCR, listing each CDR3 protein once. The sample yields about 130,000 distinct CDR3 sequences, around 48% seen once. The sample taken for sequencing was sorted CD4+, CD8+, or CD8+CD57+ T cells (not recorded which) from PBMCs. Receptor source: a human donor in good health, serving as a control. CDR3s include the opening cysteine and the closing phenylalanine or tryptophan. D genes are given only for firm matches. Only part of the rows carry a size: once, few, many, or a class if the clone is expanded.

D gene	V gene	J gene	clone size	CDR3 length	CDR3 DNA	CDR3 protein
NA	TRBV29-1	TRBJ1-1	NA	14	TGCAGCGGTGGCGGATCAACAGGGAGGCCTGAAGCTTTCTTT	CSGGGSTGRPEAFF
NA	TRBV29-1	TRBJ2-1	NA	12	TGCAGCGTTGACAACAGACACAATGAGCAGTTCTTC	CSVDNRHNEQFF
TRBD1	TRBV9	TRBJ1-1	many	16	TGTGCCAGCAGCCCCAGGACAGGGGGAGGGGGCACTGAAGCTTTCTTT	CASSPRTGGGGTEAFF
NA	TRBV11-2	TRBJ1-5	many	16	TGTGCCAGCAGAGCAGGGACACACCATAGCAATCAGCCCCAGCATTTT	CASRAGTHHSNQPQHF
TRBD1	TRBV20-1	TRBJ2-7	NA	13	TGCAGTGCTAGTTTGGCAGGGGGCTACGAGCAGTACTTC	CSASLAGGYEQYF
NA	TRBV7-9	TRBJ1-6	many	15	TGTGCCAGCAGCTTACTAACAGGGACGGTCTCACCCCTCCACTTT	CASSLLTGTVSPLHF
NA	TRBV7-8	TRBJ2-3	NA	14	TGTGCCAGCAGCCTCGGGGGCGCGGGCCATACGCAGTATTTT	CASSLGGAGHTQYF
TRBD2	TRBV5-1	TRBJ2-2	many	17	TGCGCCAGCAGTTTCCTAGCGGGGGGCCTGAACACCGGGGAGCTGTTTTTT	CASSFLAGGLNTGELFF
TRBD2	TRBV25-1	TRBJ2-7	NA	12	TGTGCCAGCAGTGAGACTAGCGGTGAGCAGTACTTC	CASSETSGEQYF
NA	TRBV19	TRBJ2-7	NA	13	TGTGCCAGTAAAAGGACCGGGTCCTACGAGCAGTACTTC	CASKRTGSYEQYF
NA	TRBV25-1	TRBJ2-3	NA	16	TGTGCCAGCAGTGTTGGGACTTCTACTAGCACAGATACGCAGTATTTT	CASSVGTSTSTDTQYF
NA	TRBV7-2	TRBJ2-6	NA	13	TGTGCCAGCAGCCGGGGGGGGGCCAACGTCCTGACTTTC	CASSRGGANVLTF
TRBD1	TRBV25-1	TRBJ2-1	many	13	TGTGCCAGCAGTGAAGTTCCCCCGGGACAGGTAATCTTC	CASSEVPPGQVIF
NA	TRBV7-2	TRBJ2-5	many	15	TGTGCCAGCAGCCGTAGTGGGGGGGCCATAAAGACCCAGTACTTC	CASSRSGGAIKTQYF
NA	TRBV10-1	TRBJ1-4	NA	15	TGCGCCAGCAGTGTGTCACGTCCCACTAATGAAAAACTGTTTTTT	CASSVSRPTNEKLFF
NA	TRBV29-1	TRBJ1-1	few	13	TGCAGCGTTGAGGGGGGTATGGGCACTGAAGCTTTCTTT	CSVEGGMGTEAFF
NA	TRBV28	TRBJ1-2	few	12	TGTGCCAGCATGGGAGGTAACTATGGCTACACCTTC	CASMGGNYGYTF
NA	TRBV29-1	TRBJ2-3	many	15	TGCAGCGTTGAAGGCGGGACCGCTAGCACAGATACGCAGTATTTT	CSVEGGTASTDTQYF
NA	TRBV10-2	TRBJ1-2	NA	13	TGCGCCAGCAGTGAGTTTTCTGGGGATGGCTACACCTTC	CASSEFSGDGYTF
NA	TRBV24-1	TRBJ2-3	NA	16	TGTGCCAGCAGTCAACAGAGGGGGGCTACATCAGATACGCAGTATTTT	CASSQQRGATSDTQYF
NA	TRBV15	TRBJ2-7	few	13	TGTGCCACCAGCAGGGACACTTCCTACGAGCAGTACTTC	CATSRDTSYEQYF
NA	TRBV12-3/TRBV12-4	TRBJ1-5	many	13	TGTGCCAGCAGGCAAACAGACAGGCAGCCCCAGCATTTT	CASRQTDRQPQHF
NA	TRBV10-3	TRBJ2-1	NA	16	TGTGCCATCAGTGGGATCACAGGGCCCTCCTACAATGAGCAGTTCTTC	CAISGITGPSYNEQFF
TRBD1	TRBV29-1	TRBJ1-6	NA	16	TGCAGCGTTTCCGTCAGCTTGGGACAGTATAATTCACCCCTCCACTTT	CSVSVSLGQYNSPLHF
TRBD1	TRBV18	TRBJ1-3	few	16	TGTGCCAGCTCACCATTGGACAGGGGCTCTGGAAACACCATATATTTT	CASSPLDRGSGNTIYF
NA	TRBV7-3	TRBJ2-5	many	13	TGTGCCAGCAGCTCGACGGTAGCGGAGACCCAGTACTTC	CASSSTVAETQYF
TRBD2	TRBV19	TRBJ2-1	many	15	TGTGCCAGTAGTTTGTGGGGCGGGGGGGCGCGTGAGCAGTTCTTC	CASSLWGGGAREQFF
TRBD1	TRBV7-8	TRBJ2-1	few	15	TGTGCCAGCAGGATCCGGGACAGGGTACGAAATGAGCAGTTCTTC	CASRIRDRVRNEQFF
NA	TRBV19	TRBJ1-6	NA	14	TGTGCCGTTGGGACGACAGGCACCAATTCACCCCTCCACTTT	CAVGTTGTNSPLHF
NA	TRBV10-1	TRBJ2-7	once	14	TGCGCCAGCAGTGAGTCGGGAGGGGGGGACGAGCAGTACTTC	CASSESGGGDEQYF
TRBD1	TRBV7-2	TRBJ1-6	many	18	TGTGCCAGCAGCTTAGCTTGGGGACAGGGTGGACTCTATTCACCCCTCCACTTT	CASSLAWGQGGLYSPLHF
NA	TRBV5-8	TRBJ2-7	many	15	TGTGCCAGCAGTCGGGGGTGGCCTAGCTCCTACGAGCAGTACTTC	CASSRGWPSSYEQYF
NA	TRBV15	TRBJ2-7	NA	14	TGTGCCACCAGCAGTGTGGGGAGGACCTACGAGCAGTACTTC	CATSSVGRTYEQYF
TRBD1	TRBV20-1	TRBJ2-1	many	14	TGCAGTGCGTTAGGGACAGGGGTATCCAATGAGCAGTTCTTC	CSALGTGVSNEQFF
NA	TRBV28	TRBJ1-3	NA	12	TGTGCCAGCACCTTACCCCGAGGCACCATATATTTT	CASTLPRGTIYF
TRBD2	TRBV2	TRBJ2-1	NA	15	TGTGCCAGCAGCTTAACCAGCGGGGGGGGGGGTGAGCAGTTCTTC	CASSLTSGGGGEQFF
NA	TRBV5-5	TRBJ2-7	many	13	TGTGCCAGCAGCATCAGGGGTTTGGGCGAGCAGTACTTC	CASSIRGLGEQYF
NA	TRBV20-1	TRBJ1-2	NA	11	TGCAGTGCTAGAGAACACTATGGCTACACCTTC	CSAREHYGYTF
NA	TRBV2	TRBJ2-7	NA	15	TGTGCCAGCAGTACGGGCCGGACGGTTACCTACGAGCAGTACTTC	CASSTGRTVTYEQYF
NA	TRBV2	TRBJ2-5	NA	13	TGTGCCAGCAGGGAATGGCGCAATCAGCCCCAGTACTTC	CASREWRNQPQYF
NA	TRBV14	TRBJ1-2	many	14	TGTGCCAGCAGCCAAGGGCCAGCTGGCTATGGCTACACCTTC	CASSQGPAGYGYTF